The present T cell receptor beta chain was sequenced within a study of CXCR3-negative and CXCR3-positive naive CD8 T cells. General observations from the study: It was found that naive subsets had comparable surface CD5, and TCR strength was inferred from TRB CDR3 properties.

Researchers prepared the TRB cDNA libraries using 5' RACE with UMI labels. Reprocessing the 5' RACE reads, TCRdb reports a single entry for every CDR3 protein and omits DNA. The listing contains around 140,000 distinct CDR3 sequences. The CDR3 totals 16 residues. By phenotype, naive CD8+ T cells were CD45RO-CCR7+CD27+CD95-. Note on this clonotype: Its target is not known.

This chain joins TRBV12-3 or TRBV12-4 and TRBJ2-1; TCRdb picks TRBD1, but there is no DNA to check that call. Sequencing was done on a sample of naive CXCR3- CD8+ T cells from blood. The subset: CD45RO-CCR7+CD27+CD95- naive CD8+ T cells lacking CXCR3 (TNR3-). This sequence was found in a human donor in good health. Some clones in this sample may be carry-over from other donors' samples. CDR3 sequence: CASSLLAGPPYNEQFF.